Listed below are T cell receptor beta chains from one sample, sequenced in a study of CD8+ T cells in alopecia areata. The repertoire was sequenced with immunoSEQ multiplex PCR; TCRdb's copy has only in-frame clones and lacks some. Here the sample spans more than 140,000 clones, approximately 86% being singletons. The material was CD8+ T cells sorted from blood, obtained at week 4, from a patient treated with tofacitinib. Receptor source: a human donor with alopecia areata. CDR3s leave out the opening cysteine and the closing phenylalanine or tryptophan. Each record gives: CDR3 length, V gene, CDR3 protein.

14	TRBV7-6	ASSGTSGSSYNEQF
13	TRBV11-2	ASSVGAGGGNEQF
13	TRBV10-3	AISDQGLVVYEQF
11	TRBV7-2	ASTPGSSYEQY
12	TRBV7-8	ASSQEQDQETQY
9	TRBV5-5	ASSPGNEQF
12	TRBV11-2	ASSLGLAGYEQY
13	TRBV25-1	ASSEPGQLNTEAF
13	TRBV29-1	SVERGLADANEQF
11	TRBV18	ASSEEGDYGYT
14	TRBV14	ASSQDVGLAAETQY
15	TRBV19	ASMEGSGSSYNSPLH
12	TRBV7-9	ASSRQGAYNEQF
13	TRBV27	ASSLSGRLSNEQF
17	TRBV9	ASSVGSSWTSGYTGELF
13	TRBV19	ASSIGQGLTGELF
13	TRBV27	ASSPGGLMNTEAF
13	TRBV6-5	ASSQPGLEFYEQY
14	TRBV5-1	ASSLAGRTSTDTQY
10	TRBV30	AWSLPNTEAF
13	TRBV6-5	ASSHQQGQPYEQY
13	TRBV6-5	ASSYSGSSGYEQY
12	TRBV7-6	ASSDLSGANVLT
11	TRBV29-1	SVEGGYPDEAF
12	TRBV9	ASSVWDFYNEQF
12	TRBV10-3	AISPSVSSGELF
10	TRBV7-9	ASSSTHQPQH
13	TRBV5-4	ASSFTVGNTGELF
12	TRBV27	ASSLGGTAYEQY
12	TRBV12-5	ASGPGGASYEQY
12	TRBV6-5	ASSYDGTTDTQY
13	TRBV5-6	ASSAGHTIAGELF
12	TRBV19	ASSMPASYNEQF
13	TRBV7-3	ASSLGGTGTYEQY
11	TRBV29-1	SVSHGHQYEQY
12	TRBV7-3	ASSLTDNVYEQY
15	TRBV5-1	ASSLEQPLILNYGYT
12	TRBV5-1	ASSLAGLNREQF
11	TRBV6-5	ASSLGGSYEQY
13	TRBV29-1	SVDGSGGSYNEQF
13	TRBV27	ASSPPSRGTGELF
9	TRBV7-9	ASSSNNEQF
14	TRBV30	AWSVGAGGFLETQY
11	TRBV7-2	ASTETGSYEQY
13	TRBV7-9	ASSLEIAGGETQY
9	TRBV6-5	ASRTGYEQY
11	TRBV5-6	ASSLDTSYEQY
8	TRBV29-1	SVDSNGYT
10	TRBV27	ASPLTNNEQF